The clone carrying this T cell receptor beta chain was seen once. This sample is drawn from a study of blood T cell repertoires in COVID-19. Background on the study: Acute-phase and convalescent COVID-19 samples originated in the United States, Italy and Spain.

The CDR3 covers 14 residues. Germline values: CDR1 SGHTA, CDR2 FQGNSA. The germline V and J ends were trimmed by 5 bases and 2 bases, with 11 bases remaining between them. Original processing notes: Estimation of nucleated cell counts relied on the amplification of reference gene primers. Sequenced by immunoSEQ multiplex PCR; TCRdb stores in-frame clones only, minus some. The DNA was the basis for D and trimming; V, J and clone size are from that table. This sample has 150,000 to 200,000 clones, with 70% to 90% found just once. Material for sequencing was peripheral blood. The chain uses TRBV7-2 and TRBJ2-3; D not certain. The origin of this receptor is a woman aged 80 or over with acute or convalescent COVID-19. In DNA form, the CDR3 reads TGTGCCAGCAGCCCTCTCGCGAACACAGATACGCAGTATTTT. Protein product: CASSPLANTDTQYF.